Presented here are 19 T cell receptor beta chains from one specimen sequenced in a study of shared clonotypes between healthy human individuals. The data were produced by immunoSEQ multiplex PCR, yet TCRdb's version contains in-frame clones alone and is incomplete. The table lists millions of clones, roughly 92% of them singletons. The sample taken for sequencing was naive CD4+ T cells sorted from blood. Indicated subset: CD45RA+ positively selected. The receptors come from a man between 18 and 35 years old in good health.

The chain uses TRBV5-6 and TRBJ2-7; D unresolved. The length of the CDR3 is 13 residues. V gave up 4 bases and J gave up 7 bases, with 15 bases separating them. Looked up from germline, CDR1 is SGHDT and CDR2 is YYEEEE. In DNA form, the CDR3 reads TGTGCCAGCAGCGCAGGACCGCTCTGGGAGCAGTACTTC. Encoded protein: CASSAGPLWEQYF.

The chain joins TRBV28 to TRBJ2-7; no reliable D call. CDR1 is MDHEN, CDR2 SYDVKM, per germline. The CDR3 runs to 10 residues. Deletions cut 10 bases from V and 6 bases from J, with 10 bases between. The CDR3 reads CATLASEQYF. CDR3 coding DNA: TGTGCCACCCTTGCTAGCGAGCAGTACTTC.

The chain links TRBV25-1 to TRBJ1-1; D not resolved. With 2 bases removed from V and 2 bases from J, the gap between germline ends came to 9 bases. CDR3 length equals 14 residues. Germline-derived CDR1 and CDR2 are MGHDK and SYGVNS. The CDR3 DNA reads TGTGCCAGCAGTGAAAAACCAGGAAACACTGAAGCTTTCTTT. It is translated as CASSEKPGNTEAFF.

As regards this clone: The same CDR3 is also encoded by other DNA sequences in this sample. The CDR3 region is CASSIGDRVNSPLHF. The CDR3 DNA reads TGTGCCAGTAGTATCGGTGACAGGGTTAATTCACCCCTCCACTTT. This rearrangement joins TRBV19 to TRBJ1-6, with 7 bases identical to TRBD1. The trim removed 3 bases at V and 6 bases at J, leaving 5 bases unmatched. This CDR3 region has 15 residues. Germline V CDR1 and CDR2: LNHDA, SQIVND (reference sequence).

This rearrangement joins TRBV28 to TRBJ2-5; no clear D gene. Trimming left V 6 bases short and J 5 bases short, with 10 bases between. Germline assignment: CDR1 MDHEN and CDR2 SYDVKM. The CDR3 has 12 amino acids. CDR3 amino acids: CASSPRLETQYF. As DNA, the CDR3 is TGTGCCAGCAGCCCACGGCTGGAGACCCAGTACTTC.

This clone showed up just once. Other DNA sequences in this sample translate to the same CDR3. The J gene is TRBJ2-3, the V gene TRBV18, with a tentative D call TRBD1 (5 bases). The CDR3 is made up of 14 amino acids. Germline V gene lookup returns CDR1 KGHSH and CDR2 LQKENI. Trimming took 3 bases from V and 1 from J, leaving 8 bases between them. The DNA of the CDR3 is TGTGCCAGCTCACCTCTGGGGCGCACAGATACGCAGTATTTT. It codes for CASSPLGRTDTQYF.

Only a few counts were recorded for this clone. The V call is TRBV18, the J call TRBJ1-5; TRBD1 matches at 8 bases. The V gene's germline CDR1 is KGHSH and CDR2 LQKENI. V lost 6 bases and J lost 4; bases outside the gene matches: 2. The CDR3 spans 13 residues. This CDR3 reads CASSGTGNQPQHF. The CDR3 bases are TGTGCCAGCTCTGGGACAGGTAATCAGCCCCAGCATTTT.

V and J are TRBV6-5 and TRBJ1-2, with D hard to call. The CDR3 covers 13 residues. V lost 6 bases to trimming and J lost 4 bases, with 12 bases between them. Germline V gene sequence: CDR1 MNHEY, CDR2 SVGAGI. Here the CDR3 DNA reads TGTGCCAGCAGCCTGGCAGTGCGCTATGGCTACACCTTC. This gives the protein CASSLAVRYGYTF.

The rearrangement uses TRBV5-6 and TRBJ1-2; 7 positions match TRBD1. V shed 5 bases and J 2 bases; nucleotides not matched to a gene: 6. Germline V CDR1 and CDR2: SGHDT, YYEEEE. The CDR3 loop spans 14 amino acids. The CDR3 here is CASRRDSFNYGYTF. The CDR3 DNA sequence: TGTGCCAGCAGACGGGACAGCTTCAACTATGGCTACACCTTC.

The V gene is TRBV19, the J gene TRBJ1-6, with no clear D. The CDR3 sequence is 15 residues long. Looked up from germline, CDR1 is LNHDA and CDR2 is SQIVND (reference sequence). V was clipped by 6 bases and J by 0 bases, with 9 bases between them. The CDR3 here is CASREGHSYNSPLHF. The CDR3 DNA reads TGTGCCAGTAGAGAGGGTCACTCCTATAATTCACCCCTCCACTTT. Based on the CDR3 plus reference TRBV19 and TRBJ1-6, the full variable domain is DGGITQSPKYLFRKEGQNVTLSCEQNLNHDAMYWYRQDPGQGLRLIYYSQIVNDFQKGDIAEGYSVSREKKESFPLTVTSAQKNPTAFYLCASREGHSYNSPLHFGNGTRLTVT.

The genes are TRBV4-1 and TRBJ2-4; D is ambiguous. The length of the CDR3 is 17 residues. CDR1 is MGHRA, CDR2 YSYEKL, per germline. Trimming took 0 bases from V and 4 from J, leaving 16 bases between them. The CDR3 region is CASSQDPPGALKNIQYF. In DNA, the CDR3 is TGCGCCAGCAGCCAAGACCCCCCAGGAGCTCTAAAAAACATTCAGTACTTC.

This clone was counted only a few times. The chain has TRBV10-3 and TRBJ2-1, with D tentatively TRBD1 (5 bases). CDR1 and CDR2 (germline): ENHRY, SYGVKD. There are 12 residues in the CDR3. The germline V and J ends were trimmed by 3 bases and 8 bases, with 8 bases remaining between them. CDR3: CAISDSRDEQFF. The CDR3 DNA is TGTGCCATCAGTGACTCCAGGGATGAGCAGTTCTTC.

The chain combines TRBV5-1 with TRBJ1-1, with a weak D call TRBD1 (5 bases). Trimming removed 0 bases at V and 5 bases at J, with 11 bases between. Per the germline V gene, CDR1 is SGHRS and CDR2 is YFSETQ. The CDR3 contains 14 residues. CDR3 nucleotide sequence: TGCGCCAGCAGCTTGGAGGTGGGGGTGACTGAAGCTTTCTTT. Its protein product is CASSLEVGVTEAFF.

The rearrangement uses TRBV28 and TRBJ1-2, with D uncertain. Trimming took off 3 bases at V and 0 bases at J, with 11 bases between the two ends. Germline CDR1 and CDR2: MDHEN and SYDVKM. CDR3 size: 15 residues. The CDR3 protein is CASSLTGKANYGYTF. The CDR3 DNA sequence: TGTGCCAGCAGTTTGACGGGGAAAGCTAACTATGGCTACACCTTC.

The V and J genes are TRBV5-1 and TRBJ1-1, with D hard to call. Germline V gives CDR1 SGHRS, CDR2 YFSETQ. The germline V and J ends were trimmed by 0 bases and 5 bases, with 8 bases remaining between them. The CDR3 runs 13 residues. The CDR3 loop reads CASSLEGTTEAFF. The DNA for the CDR3 is TGCGCCAGCAGCTTGGAGGGTACAACTGAAGCTTTCTTT.

Regarding this clone: Other DNA sequences of this sample code for an identical CDR3. This chain joins TRBV6-5 and TRBJ1-6; TRBD1 is a possible D gene (6 bases). The V gene lost 8 bases and the J gene lost 7 bases, with 12 bases spanning the gap. The CDR3 consists of 13 residues. Germline CDR1 reads MNHEY; CDR2 reads SVGAGI. The CDR3 DNA sequence: TGTGCCAGCGGAACAGGGTCGAATTCACCCCTCCACTTT. It translates to CASGTGSNSPLHF.

In its sample, this clone was seen once. The same CDR3 arises from other DNA sequences in this sample as well. The CDR3 region is CASSLVGQGVYEQYF. The CDR3 DNA reads as TGTGCCAGCAGCTTGGTGGGACAGGGTGTCTACGAGCAGTACTTC. The chain employs TRBV5-6 and TRBJ2-7; 9 nucleotides align to TRBD1. CDR3 size: 15 residues. The V gene's germline CDR1 is SGHDT and CDR2 YYEEEE. The V gene end was trimmed by 0 bases and the J gene end by 3 bases; junction bases not matched to a gene: 4.

V usage is TRBV4-1 and J usage is TRBJ2-3; possible D gene TRBD2, 5 bases. CDR1 is MGHRA and CDR2 is YSYEKL in the germline V gene. The CDR3 contains 16 residues. The V end was cut by 4 bases, the J end by 4 bases, with 18 bases between. This CDR3 reads CASSRRNSEVADTQYF. The CDR3 bases are TGCGCCAGCAGCCGGCGTAATAGCGAAGTGGCAGATACGCAGTATTTT.

The chain has TRBV10-3 and TRBJ2-1; 12 bases agree with TRBD1. V lost 0 bases to trimming and J lost 7 bases; unmatched junction nucleotides: 4. The CDR3 is 16 amino acids. Germline V lookup: CDR1 ENHRY, CDR2 SYGVKD. The CDR3 DNA reads as TGTGCCATCAGTGAGTCACCGGGACAGGGGGCGAATGAGCAGTTCTTC. Its translation is CAISESPGQGANEQFF.